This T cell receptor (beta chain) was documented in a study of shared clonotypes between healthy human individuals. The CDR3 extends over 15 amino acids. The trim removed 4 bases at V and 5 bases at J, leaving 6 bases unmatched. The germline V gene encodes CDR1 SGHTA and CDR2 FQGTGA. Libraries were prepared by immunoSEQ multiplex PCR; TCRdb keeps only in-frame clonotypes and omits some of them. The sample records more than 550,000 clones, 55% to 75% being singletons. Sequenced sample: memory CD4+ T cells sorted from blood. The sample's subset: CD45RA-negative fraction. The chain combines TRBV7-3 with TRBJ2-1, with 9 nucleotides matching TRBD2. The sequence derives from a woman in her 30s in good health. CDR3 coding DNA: TGTGCCAGCAGCTATACGCTAGCGGGAAACAATGAGCAGTTCTTC. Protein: CASSYTLAGNNEQFF.